The sequence of this T cell receptor beta chain was determined in a study of blood T cell repertoires in COVID-19. As for the study in general: Sample material is recorded as cDNA or gDNA derived from T cells, B-cell-depleted T cells, or PBMCs.

V was shortened by 7 bases and J by 4 bases, with 16 bases between the two germline ends. Germline V lookup: CDR1 LNHDA, CDR2 SQIVND (reference sequence). This CDR3 region has 15 residues. Sequencing used immunoSEQ multiplex PCR; TCRdb keeps in-frame clones, though not all of them. The table shows fewer than 350,000 clones, with 85% to 90% occurring only once. Participant age was roughly 18 to 95 years, and participants resided in 20 to 30 US areas. Participants' own reports of clinical history determined their cohort assignment. Shortly before study entry, within 2 weeks, exposed participants had met a COVID-19 case.

The sequencing input was PBMCs or T cells enriched from blood (not recorded which). The chain carries TRBV19 and TRBJ1-4; D uncertain. The clonotype comes from a woman aged 25 to 39 who had been exposed to COVID-19. Here the CDR3 DNA reads TGTGCCAGTACCCTACTGAACAGCGGTAATGAAAAACTGTTTTTT. Its protein is CASTLLNSGNEKLFF. Complete variable domain (other parts from reference TRBV19 and TRBJ1-4): DGGITQSPKYLFRKEGQNVTLSCEQNLNHDAMYWYRQDPGQGLRLIYYSQIVNDFQKGDIAEGYSVSREKKESFPLTVTSAQKNPTAFYLCASTLLNSGNEKLFFGSGTQLSVL.